These 25 T cell receptor beta chains originate from one sample sequenced in a study of T cell responses to AZD1222 COVID-19 vaccine. The table came from immunoSEQ multiplex PCR; TCRdb's copy has only in-frame clones and leaves some out. The top ten hold about 3% of the sample, which has some 120,000 clones, 90% to 95% seen once. The sequenced sample was peripheral blood, obtained on day 0 of AZD1222 vaccination. These receptors were taken from an adult in good health.

The CDR3 nucleotides read TGTGCCAGCAGTTACTACCAGGGGGACGCTGACTATGGCTACACCTTC. This translates into CASSYYQGDADYGYTF. The J gene is TRBJ1-2, the V gene TRBV6-5, with TRBD1 matching over 7 bases. J lost 3 bases, V lost 1 base, and 8 bases had no gene match. This CDR3 has 16 residues. CDR1 is MNHEY, CDR2 SVGAGI, per germline.

The V call is TRBV2, the J call TRBJ1-5; no clear D gene. Germline V CDR1 and CDR2: SNHLY, FYNNEI. The CDR3 loop spans 14 amino acids. The V end was cut by 7 bases, the J end by 1 base, with 11 bases between. CDR3 nucleotides: TGTGCCAGCAACCCTAGTAGCAGCAATCAGCCCCAGCATTTT. This sequence encodes CASNPSSSNQPQHF.

The chain recombines TRBV5-1 with TRBJ2-2; TRBD2 is a possible D gene (5 bases). The CDR3 loop spans 13 amino acids. CDR1 is SGHRS, CDR2 YFSETQ, per germline. Trimming stripped 3 bases from V and 7 bases from J, with 10 bases between. In nucleotides, the CDR3 is TGCGCCAGCAGCTCTGAGGGCATCGGGGAGCTGTTTTTT. It yields the protein CASSSEGIGELFF. Full variable domain (outside the CDR3, taken from reference TRBV5-1 and TRBJ2-2): KAGVTQTPRYLIKTRGQQVTLSCSPISGHRSVSWYQQTPGQGLQFLFEYFSETQRNKGNFPGRFSGRQFSNSRSEMNVSTLELGDSALYLCASSSEGIGELFFGEGSRLTVL.

The chain links TRBV7-6 to TRBJ2-1; D possibly corresponds to TRBD1 (7 bases). This CDR3 is built from 16 residues. The germline gives CDR1 SGHVS, CDR2 FNYEAQ. V shed 3 bases and J shed 0 bases, with 12 bases lying between them. In DNA, the CDR3 is TGTGCCAGCAGCTTCGGCGGGGACAGCTCCTACAATGAGCAGTTCTTC. The encoded protein is CASSFGGDSSYNEQFF.

The chain joins TRBV12-3 or TRBV12-4 to TRBJ2-5; 8 bases fit TRBD1. This CDR3 has 13 residues. With V trimmed by 5 bases and J by 5 bases, 4 bases remained unmatched. The CDR3 sequence: CASSQDRVETQYF. The CDR3 DNA is TGTGCCAGCAGTCAGGACAGGGTGGAGACCCAGTACTTC.

The rearrangement links TRBV28 to TRBJ1-1; D is ambiguous. The CDR3 consists of 14 residues. Germline lookup yields CDR1 MDHEN and CDR2 SYDVKM. Trimming took off 8 bases at V and 1 base at J, with 14 bases between the two ends. Here the CDR3 reads CASFYTISNTEAFF. For the CDR3, the DNA is TGTGCCAGCTTTTACACTATTTCGAACACTGAAGCTTTCTTT.

The genes are TRBV28 and TRBJ2-2, with TRBD2 matching 9 bases. The CDR3 spans 16 residues. V lost 3 bases and J lost 1; bases outside the gene matches: 3. CDR1 is MDHEN and CDR2 is SYDVKM in the germline V gene. CDR3 region: CASSFAGGGNTGELFF. The CDR3 nucleotides read TGTGCCAGCAGTTTTGCGGGAGGGGGGAACACCGGGGAGCTGTTTTTT.

The chain couples TRBV11-2 to TRBJ1-5; D gene uncertain. CDR1 is SGHAT and CDR2 is FQNNGV in the germline V gene. Trimming took off 4 bases at V and 7 bases at J, with 8 bases between the two ends. CDR3 size: 12 residues. Here the CDR3 DNA reads TGTGCCAGCAGCTCGGAAGGGCAGCCCCAGCATTTT. It specifies CASSSEGQPQHF.

The genes are TRBV10-2 and TRBJ2-2; TRBD2 matches at 10 bases. Losses at the gene ends were 7 bases for V and 2 bases for J; bases not matched to a gene: 7. The CDR3 sequence is 16 residues long. Germline V gene data show CDR1 as WSHSY and CDR2 as SAAADI. The CDR3 region is CASNAAGGRNTGELFF. The CDR3 DNA follows: TGCGCCAGCAATGCAGCGGGAGGGAGAAACACCGGGGAGCTGTTTTTT.

This chain links TRBV7-8 with TRBJ2-1; D possibly uses TRBD1 or TRBD2 (5 bases each). Germline V gene data show CDR1 as SGHVS and CDR2 as FQNEAQ. The V end was cut by 0 bases, the J end by 6 bases, with 18 bases between. The CDR3 covers 17 residues. CDR3 DNA sequence: TGTGCCAGCAGCTTAGCGGTTAGGGGCGAGCGGAGCAATGAGCAGTTCTTC. Amino acid sequence: CASSLAVRGERSNEQFF.

The chain combines TRBV6-5 with TRBJ1-3; D ambiguous. Per germline, CDR1 MNHEY and CDR2 SVGAGI. The length of the CDR3 is 12 residues. Trimming shortened V by 4 bases and J by 6 bases, and 7 bases separated the two germline ends. CDR3 DNA: TGTGCCAGCAGTTCCCTCACAAACACCATATATTTT. It encodes CASSSLTNTIYF.

This chain joins TRBV27 and TRBJ2-7; perhaps TRBD1 as D (6 bases). This CDR3 has 15 residues. Germline CDR1 is MNHEY and CDR2 is SMNVEV (reference sequence). Between the trimmed V and J ends, which lost 6 bases and 4 bases, there was a span of 19 bases. CDR3 amino acids: CASRSAGTPKYEQYF. The CDR3 DNA follows: TGTGCCAGCAGATCAGCCGGGACACCCAAATACGAGCAGTACTTC.

The J gene is TRBJ2-7, the V gene TRBV10-2; D is tentatively TRBD1 or TRBD2 (5 bases each). Germline lookup yields CDR1 WSHSY and CDR2 SAAADI. V was trimmed by 4 bases and J by 0 bases, leaving 13 bases between them. The CDR3 has 15 amino acids. Here the CDR3 DNA reads TGCGCCAGCAGTGCCCCAGGGCTAGCCTCCTACGAGCAGTACTTC. Protein product: CASSAPGLASYEQYF.

The chain employs TRBV10-3 and TRBJ2-7; D ambiguous. This CDR3 has 16 residues. The germline CDR1 and CDR2 sequences are ENHRY and SYGVKD. V was trimmed by 0 bases and J by 0 bases, leaving 12 bases between them. CDR3 region: CAISESKASSSYEQYF. The CDR3 DNA reads TGTGCCATCAGTGAGTCGAAGGCTAGTAGCTCCTACGAGCAGTACTTC.

The chain combines TRBV28 with TRBJ2-1; TRBD1 might be the D (6 bases). The CDR3 loop spans 13 amino acids. Germline V gene sequence: CDR1 MDHEN, CDR2 SYDVKM. With 3 bases removed from V and 6 bases from J, the gap between germline ends came to 9 bases. CDR3 DNA sequence: TGTGCCAGCAGTTTCGGGACATTCAATGAGCAGTTCTTC. Amino acids: CASSFGTFNEQFF.

Comments on this clone: The junction does not match germline at one end; this may be a read error. V and J are TRBV2 and TRBJ1-4, with D unresolved. Per the germline V gene, CDR1 is SNHLY and CDR2 is FYNNEI. CDR3 size: 14 residues. The CDR3 coding sequence is TGTGCCAGCATGGAACAGCTTTTTAATGAAAGACTGTTTTTT. Its protein product is CASMEQLFNERLFF.

This chain uses TRBV27 with TRBJ1-5; 7 positions match TRBD1. CDR3 length: 14 amino acids. The V and J ends lost 6 bases and 15 bases, in that order; junction bases with no gene match: 17. Germline loops: CDR1 MNHEY, CDR2 SMNVEV (reference sequence). The CDR3 sequence: CASRDRAERGVWHF. CDR3 in DNA: TGTGCCAGCAGAGACAGGGCGGAGCGGGGGGTCTGGCATTTT.

This clone has only one observation. J is TRBJ1-2 and V is TRBV19; D remains unclear. Trimming took off 8 bases at V and 3 bases at J, with 7 bases between the two ends. Germline assignment: CDR1 LNHDA and CDR2 SQIVND (reference sequence). The CDR3 loop spans 11 amino acids. CDR3 amino acids: CASWADYGYTF. CDR3 in DNA: TGTGCCAGTTGGGCAGACTATGGCTACACCTTC.

The chain uses TRBV5-6 and TRBJ1-2; the D gene is possibly TRBD1 (5 bases). V lost 4 bases to trimming and J lost 3 bases, with 22 bases between them. In germline, CDR1 is SGHDT, CDR2 YYEEEE. The CDR3 is 17 amino acids. The CDR3, as DNA: TGTGCCAGCAGCGGAACAGGTGGCCGGACCGTGTACTATGGCTACACCTTC. This sequence encodes CASSGTGGRTVYYGYTF.

V gene TRBV10-1 combines with J gene TRBJ2-7, with TRBD1 matching over 11 bases. Trimming at V came to 8 bases and at J to 6 bases, leaving 15 bases not matched to a gene. The CDR3 covers 16 residues. CDR1 and CDR2 (germline): WNHNN, SYGVQD (reference sequence). The CDR3 loop reads CASRRAPGQGDIEQYF. Written as DNA, the CDR3 is TGCGCCAGCCGGAGAGCTCCGGGACAGGGGGATATCGAGCAGTACTTC.

The chain carries TRBV6-2 or TRBV6-3 and TRBJ2-1, with TRBD1 identical over 9 bases. CDR1 is MNHEY and CDR2 is SVGEGT in the germline V gene. CDR3 length: 18 amino acids. V dropped 3 bases and J dropped 0; count of bases not matched to a gene: 9. The CDR3 sequence: CASSYNRGRSSSYNEQFF. The CDR3 coding sequence is TGTGCCAGCAGTTATAACAGGGGGCGCTCTAGCTCCTACAATGAGCAGTTCTTC.

The gene calls are TRBV7-2 and TRBJ1-1; D is ambiguous. Germline loops: CDR1 SGHTA, CDR2 FQGNSA. V was cut by 2 bases and J by 1 base, with 17 bases left in between. The CDR3 is 17 residues long. CDR3 sequence reads: CASSLRVVMLENTEAFF. In nucleotides, the CDR3 is TGTGCCAGCAGCTTAAGGGTAGTGATGTTGGAGAACACTGAAGCTTTCTTT.

The chain is built from TRBV10-3 and TRBJ2-3, with no clear D. Trimming shortened V by 7 bases and J by 2 bases, and 10 bases separated the two germline ends. The CDR3 runs 13 residues. Germline CDR1 and CDR2: ENHRY and SYGVKD. The CDR3 protein is CAITSSSTDTQYF. CDR3 DNA sequence: TGTGCCATCACAAGCAGCTCCACAGATACGCAGTATTTT.

This chain connects TRBV10-3 to TRBJ1-1, with a weak D call TRBD1 (5 bases). Deletions cut 3 bases from V and 5 bases from J, with 16 bases between. The CDR3 sequence is 15 residues long. CDR1 and CDR2 from the germline V gene are ENHRY and SYGVKD. The CDR3 here is CAISDFFGGTTEAFF. The CDR3 DNA reads as TGTGCCATCAGTGATTTTTTTGGGGGAACGACTGAAGCTTTCTTT.

The J gene is TRBJ1-1, the V gene TRBV27; weak D call: TRBD1 (6 bases). CDR1 and CDR2 (germline): MNHEY, SMNVEV (reference sequence). The CDR3 length is 13 residues. V dropped 6 bases and J dropped 1 base, with 9 bases sitting between them. The CDR3 sequence: CASREDRNTEAFF. For the CDR3, the DNA is TGTGCCAGCAGAGAGGACAGGAACACTGAAGCTTTCTTT.